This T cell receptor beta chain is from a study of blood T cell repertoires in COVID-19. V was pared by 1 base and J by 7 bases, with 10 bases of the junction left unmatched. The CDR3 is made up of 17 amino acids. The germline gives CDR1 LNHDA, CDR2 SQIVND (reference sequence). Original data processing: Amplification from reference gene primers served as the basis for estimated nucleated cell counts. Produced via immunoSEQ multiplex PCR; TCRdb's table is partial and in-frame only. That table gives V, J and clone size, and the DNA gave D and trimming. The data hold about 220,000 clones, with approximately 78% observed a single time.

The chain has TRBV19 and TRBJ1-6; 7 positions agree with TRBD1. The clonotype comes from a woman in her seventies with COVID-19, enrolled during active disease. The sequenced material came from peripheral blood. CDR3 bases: TGTGCCAGTAGTATAGCCTCAGGAGGGACAGCCAATTCACCCCTCCACTTT. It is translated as CASSIASGGTANSPLHF.